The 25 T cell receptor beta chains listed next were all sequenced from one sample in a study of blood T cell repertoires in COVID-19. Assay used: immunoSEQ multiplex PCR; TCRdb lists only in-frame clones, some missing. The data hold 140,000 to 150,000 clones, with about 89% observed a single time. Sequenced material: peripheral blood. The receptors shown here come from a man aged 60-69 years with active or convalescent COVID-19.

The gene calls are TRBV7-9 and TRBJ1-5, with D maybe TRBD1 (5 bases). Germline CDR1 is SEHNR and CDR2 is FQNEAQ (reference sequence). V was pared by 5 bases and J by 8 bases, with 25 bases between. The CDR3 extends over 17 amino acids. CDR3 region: CASSPGVAGYEVEPQHF. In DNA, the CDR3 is TGTGCCAGCAGCCCTGGGGTGGCAGGGTATGAGGTCGAGCCCCAGCATTTT.

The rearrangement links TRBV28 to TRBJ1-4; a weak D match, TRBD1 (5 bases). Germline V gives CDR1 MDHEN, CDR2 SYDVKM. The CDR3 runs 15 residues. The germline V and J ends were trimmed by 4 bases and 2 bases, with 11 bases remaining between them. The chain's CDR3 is CASSSSGITNEKLFF. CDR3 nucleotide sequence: TGTGCCAGCAGTTCCTCAGGGATCACTAATGAAAAACTGTTTTTT.

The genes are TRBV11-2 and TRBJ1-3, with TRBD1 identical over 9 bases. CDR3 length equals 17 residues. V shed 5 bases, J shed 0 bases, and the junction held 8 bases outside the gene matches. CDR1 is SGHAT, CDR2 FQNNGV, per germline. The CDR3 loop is CASSPRQGVNSGNTIYF. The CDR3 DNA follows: TGTGCCAGCAGCCCCCGACAGGGGGTTAACTCTGGAAACACCATATATTTT. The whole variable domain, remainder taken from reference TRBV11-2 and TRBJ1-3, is EAGVAQSPRYKIIEKRQSVAFWCNPISGHATLYWYQQILGQGPKLLIQFQNNGVVDDSQLPKDRFSAERLKGVDSTLKIQPAKLEDSAVYLCASSPRQGVNSGNTIYFGEGSWLTVV.

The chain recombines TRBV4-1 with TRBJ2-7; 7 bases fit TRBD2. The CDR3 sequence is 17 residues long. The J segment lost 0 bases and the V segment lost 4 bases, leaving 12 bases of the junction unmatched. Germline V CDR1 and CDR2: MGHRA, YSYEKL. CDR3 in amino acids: CASSPLGSGLFSYEQYF. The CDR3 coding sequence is TGCGCCAGCAGCCCCTTGGGTAGCGGGCTATTCTCCTACGAGCAGTACTTC.

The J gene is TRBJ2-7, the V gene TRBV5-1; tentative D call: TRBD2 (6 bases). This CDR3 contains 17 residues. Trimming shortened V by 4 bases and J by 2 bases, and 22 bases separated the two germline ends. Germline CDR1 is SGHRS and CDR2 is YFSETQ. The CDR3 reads CASSPEGAGQAPYEQYF. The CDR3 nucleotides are TGCGCCAGCAGCCCCGAGGGCGCGGGGCAGGCCCCCTACGAGCAGTACTTC.

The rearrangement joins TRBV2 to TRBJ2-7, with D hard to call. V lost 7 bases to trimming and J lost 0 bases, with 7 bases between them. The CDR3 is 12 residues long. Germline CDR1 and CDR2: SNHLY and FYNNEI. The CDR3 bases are TGTGCCAGCACGAGGAGCTCCTACGAGCAGTACTTC. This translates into CASTRSSYEQYF.

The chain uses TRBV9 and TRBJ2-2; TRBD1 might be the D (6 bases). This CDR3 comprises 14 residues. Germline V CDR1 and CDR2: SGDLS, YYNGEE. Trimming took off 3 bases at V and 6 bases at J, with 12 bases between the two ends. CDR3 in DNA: TGTGCCAGCAGCGCGACCAGGGGAGCCGGGGAGCTGTTTTTT. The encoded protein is CASSATRGAGELFF.

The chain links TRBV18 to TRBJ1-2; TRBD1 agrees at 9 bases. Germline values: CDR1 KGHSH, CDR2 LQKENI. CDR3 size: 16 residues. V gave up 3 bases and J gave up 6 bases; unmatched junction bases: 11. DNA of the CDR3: TGTGCCAGCTCACCGCGATTAAGGACAGGGGAGGATGGCTACACCTTC. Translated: CASSPRLRTGEDGYTF.

The chain's CDR3 is CASSLGTNNEQFF. CDR3 nucleotide sequence: TGCGCCAGCAGCTTAGGGACTAACAATGAGCAGTTCTTC. The genes are TRBV5-1 and TRBJ2-1; 7 positions match TRBD2. V lost 2 bases, J lost 5 bases, and 1 base stayed unmatched. This CDR3 has 13 amino acids. CDR1 and CDR2 (germline): SGHRS, YFSETQ.

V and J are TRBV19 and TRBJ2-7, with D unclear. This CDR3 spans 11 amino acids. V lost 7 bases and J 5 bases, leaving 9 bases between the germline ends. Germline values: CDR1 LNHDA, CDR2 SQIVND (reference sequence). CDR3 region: CASTSQDEQYF. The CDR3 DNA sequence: TGTGCCAGTACCTCCCAGGACGAGCAGTACTTC.

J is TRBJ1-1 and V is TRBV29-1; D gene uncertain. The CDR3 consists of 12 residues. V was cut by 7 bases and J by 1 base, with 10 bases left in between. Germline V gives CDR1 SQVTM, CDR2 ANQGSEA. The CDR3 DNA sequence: TGCAGCGCTTCGAACAGGAACACTGAAGCTTTCTTT. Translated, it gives CSASNRNTEAFF.

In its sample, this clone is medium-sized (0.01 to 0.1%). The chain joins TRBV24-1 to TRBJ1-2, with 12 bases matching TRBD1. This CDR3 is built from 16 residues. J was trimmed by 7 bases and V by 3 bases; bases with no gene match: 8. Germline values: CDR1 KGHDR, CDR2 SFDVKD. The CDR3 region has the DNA TGTGCCACCAGTGATCGCGGGACAGGGGGCAGGGCTGGCTACACCTTC. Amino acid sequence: CATSDRGTGGRAGYTF.

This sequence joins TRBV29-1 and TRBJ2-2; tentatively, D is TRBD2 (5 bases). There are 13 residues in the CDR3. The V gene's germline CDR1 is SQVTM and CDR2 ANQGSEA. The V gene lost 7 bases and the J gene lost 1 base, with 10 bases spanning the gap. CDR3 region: CSANRENTGELFF. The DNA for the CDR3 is TGCAGCGCGAACCGGGAGAACACCGGGGAGCTGTTTTTT.

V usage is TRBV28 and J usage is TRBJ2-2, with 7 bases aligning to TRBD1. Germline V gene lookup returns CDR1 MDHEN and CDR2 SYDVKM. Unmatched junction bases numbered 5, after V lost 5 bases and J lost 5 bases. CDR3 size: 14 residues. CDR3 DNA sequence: TGTGCCAGCAGTCTGTTACAGGGGACCGGGGAGCTGTTTTTT. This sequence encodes CASSLLQGTGELFF.

CDR3 sequence reads: CASSPLSTGNTGELFF. The CDR3, as DNA: TGTGCCAGCAGCCCGCTTTCAACGGGAAATACCGGGGAGCTGTTTTTT. The gene calls are TRBV7-6 and TRBJ2-2, with D possibly TRBD2 on 5 matching bases. V dropped 5 bases and J dropped 5 bases, with 18 bases sitting between them. The CDR3 has 16 amino acids. Germline V lookup: CDR1 SGHVS, CDR2 FNYEAQ.

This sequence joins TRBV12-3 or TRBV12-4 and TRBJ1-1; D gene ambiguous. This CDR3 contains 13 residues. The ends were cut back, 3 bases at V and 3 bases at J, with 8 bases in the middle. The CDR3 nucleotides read TGTGCCAGCAGTTTTGAACAGTACACTGAAGCTTTCTTT. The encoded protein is CASSFEQYTEAFF.

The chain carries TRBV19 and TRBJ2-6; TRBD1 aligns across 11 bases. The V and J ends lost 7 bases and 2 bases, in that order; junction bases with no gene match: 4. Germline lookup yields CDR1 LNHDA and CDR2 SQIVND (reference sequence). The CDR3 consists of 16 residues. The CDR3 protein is CASIPGQGAGANVLTF. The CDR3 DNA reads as TGTGCCAGTATTCCGGGACAGGGGGCTGGGGCCAACGTCCTGACTTTC.

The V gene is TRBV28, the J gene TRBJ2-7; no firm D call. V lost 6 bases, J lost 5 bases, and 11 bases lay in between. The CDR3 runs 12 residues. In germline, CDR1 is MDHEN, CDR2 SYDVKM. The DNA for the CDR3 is TGTGCCAGCAGCCTCGACATAAACGAGCAGTACTTC. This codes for CASSLDINEQYF.

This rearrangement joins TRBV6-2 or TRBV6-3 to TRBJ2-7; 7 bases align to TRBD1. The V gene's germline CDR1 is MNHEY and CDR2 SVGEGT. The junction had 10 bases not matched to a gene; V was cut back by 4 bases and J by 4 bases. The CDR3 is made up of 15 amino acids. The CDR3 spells CASSFRGQIPYEQYF. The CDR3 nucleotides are TGTGCCAGCAGTTTCCGGGGACAGATACCTTACGAGCAGTACTTC.

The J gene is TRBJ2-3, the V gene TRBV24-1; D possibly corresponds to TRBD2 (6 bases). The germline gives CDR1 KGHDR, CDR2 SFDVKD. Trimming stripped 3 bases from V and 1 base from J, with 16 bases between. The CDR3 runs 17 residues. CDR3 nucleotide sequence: TGTGCCACCAGTGATCGCGTAGGGACTTGGCGCACAGATACGCAGTATTTT. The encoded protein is CATSDRVGTWRTDTQYF.

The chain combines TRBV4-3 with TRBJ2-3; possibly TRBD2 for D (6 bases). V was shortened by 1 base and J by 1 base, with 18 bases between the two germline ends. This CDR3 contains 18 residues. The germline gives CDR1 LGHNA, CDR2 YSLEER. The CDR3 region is CASSQGAGAGGGTDTQYF. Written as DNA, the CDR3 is TGCGCCAGCAGCCAAGGAGCGGGCGCAGGCGGGGGCACAGATACGCAGTATTTT.

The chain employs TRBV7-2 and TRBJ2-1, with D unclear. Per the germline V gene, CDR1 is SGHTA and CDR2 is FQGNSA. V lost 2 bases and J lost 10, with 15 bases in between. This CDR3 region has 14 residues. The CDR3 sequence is CASSLTRLDREQFF. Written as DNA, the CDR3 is TGTGCCAGCAGCTTAACGAGGTTGGATCGGGAGCAGTTCTTC.

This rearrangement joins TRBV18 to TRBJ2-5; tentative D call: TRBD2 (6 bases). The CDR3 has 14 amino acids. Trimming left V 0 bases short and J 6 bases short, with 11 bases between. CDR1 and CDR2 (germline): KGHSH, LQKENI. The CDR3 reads CASSPPPSVKTQYF. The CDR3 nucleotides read TGTGCCAGCTCACCACCCCCTAGCGTGAAGACCCAGTACTTC.

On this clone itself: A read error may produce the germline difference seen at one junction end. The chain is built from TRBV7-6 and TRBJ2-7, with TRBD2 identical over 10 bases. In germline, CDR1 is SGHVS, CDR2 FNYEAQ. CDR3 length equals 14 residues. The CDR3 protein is CASSALPSGGAHHF. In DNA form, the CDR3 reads TGTGCCAGCAGCGCTCTCCCTAGCGGGGGCGCTCATCACTTC.

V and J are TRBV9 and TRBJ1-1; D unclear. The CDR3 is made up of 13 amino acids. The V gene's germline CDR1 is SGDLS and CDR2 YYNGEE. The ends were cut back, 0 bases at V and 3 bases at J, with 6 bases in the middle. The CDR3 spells CASSVGVYTEAFF. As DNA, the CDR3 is TGTGCCAGCAGCGTAGGAGTGTACACTGAAGCTTTCTTT.